Presented here are 32 T cell receptor beta chains from one specimen sequenced in a study of blood T cell repertoires in COVID-19. Only in-frame clones appear in the TCRdb table, and some are missing; sequencing was by immunoSEQ multiplex PCR. The table lists 250,000 to 300,000 clones, 75% to 95% of them singletons. Material for sequencing was PBMCs or T cells enriched from blood (not recorded which). These receptors were collected from a woman aged 30 to 39 who had recovered from COVID-19.

V and J are TRBV27 and TRBJ2-1; tentatively, D is TRBD1 (5 bases). The CDR3 covers 11 residues. V was pared by 5 bases and J by 6 bases, with 5 bases between. Germline loops: CDR1 MNHEY, CDR2 SMNVEV (reference sequence). CDR3 coding DNA: TGTGCCAGCAGTAGGGGCAATGAGCAGTTCTTC. Its protein product is CASSRGNEQFF.

V gene TRBV30 combines with J gene TRBJ1-1; the match to TRBD1 covers 11 bases. V lost 3 bases to trimming and J lost 5 bases; unmatched junction nucleotides: 5. This CDR3 region has 14 residues. The germline V gene encodes CDR1 GTSNPN and CDR2 SVGIG (reference sequence). In DNA, the CDR3 is TGTGCCTGGAGCTTTGGACAGGGGGCGACTGAAGCTTTCTTT. This encodes CAWSFGQGATEAFF. Looking up the rest from reference TRBV30 and TRBJ1-1 gives the full variable domain: SQTIHQWPATLVQPVGSPLSLECTVEGTSNPNLYWYRQAAGRGLQLLFYSVGIGQISSEVPQNLSASRPQDRQFILSSKKLLLSDSGFYLCAWSFGQGATEAFFGQGTRLTVV.

The rearrangement uses TRBV6-2 or TRBV6-3 and TRBJ2-7; possible D gene TRBD2, 6 bases. Germline assignment: CDR1 MNHEY and CDR2 SVGEGT. With 2 bases removed from V and 8 bases from J, the gap between germline ends came to 19 bases. The CDR3 has 15 residues. The CDR3 DNA is TGTGCCAGCAGTTACAGCGCAGGGAGGTCTGGTCAGCAGTACTTC. It translates to CASSYSAGRSGQQYF.

The genes are TRBV7-2 and TRBJ1-2, with a possible D match to TRBD1 (6 bases). V was pared by 4 bases and J by 0 bases, with 15 bases between. The length of the CDR3 is 16 residues. Germline CDR1 is SGHTA and CDR2 is FQGNSA. Here the CDR3 DNA reads TGTGCCAGCAGCTACGCGGGGGGCCATCCTAACTATGGCTACACCTTC. As protein: CASSYAGGHPNYGYTF.

The rearrangement uses TRBV5-6 and TRBJ2-7; 8 positions agree with TRBD1. This CDR3 comprises 15 residues. V was pared by 0 bases and J by 7 bases, with 9 bases of the junction left unmatched. Germline CDR1 SGHDT, CDR2 YYEEEE. CDR3 loop: CASSLANQGAREQYF. In DNA form, the CDR3 reads TGTGCCAGCAGCTTGGCGAACCAGGGGGCAAGGGAGCAGTACTTC. Looking up the rest from reference TRBV5-6 and TRBJ2-7 gives the full variable domain: DAGVTQSPTHLIKTRGQQVTLRCSPKSGHDTVSWYQQALGQGPQFIFQYYEEEERQRGNFPDRFSGHQFPNYSSELNVNALLLGDSALYLCASSLANQGAREQYFGPGTRLTVT.

This sequence joins TRBV7-6 and TRBJ2-7; 9 bases agree with TRBD2. Germline values: CDR1 SGHVS, CDR2 FNYEAQ. The CDR3 runs to 14 residues. Losses at the gene ends were 4 bases for V and 5 bases for J; bases not matched to a gene: 6. DNA of the CDR3: TGTGCCAGCAGCTCGCGGGAGGGCCTCGACGAGCAGTACTTC. Translating it yields CASSSREGLDEQYF.

The V call is TRBV11-2, the J call TRBJ2-3; 9 nucleotides line up with TRBD2. The V gene end was trimmed by 5 bases and the J gene end by 4 bases; junction bases not matched to a gene: 7. The CDR3 is 15 amino acids. Germline loops: CDR1 SGHAT, CDR2 FQNNGV. CDR3 nucleotide sequence: TGTGCCAGCAGCACTTTAGCGGGAGTCCCAGATACGCAGTATTTT. Translation: CASSTLAGVPDTQYF.

The chain links TRBV21-1 to TRBJ1-1; TRBD1 reflects the table's D call only, with no check against the DNA. TRBV21-1 is termed a pseudogene. The CDR3 contains 19 residues. CDR3 amino acids: CASSRTPPGQGRKGTEAFF. In DNA form, the CDR3 reads TGTGCCAGCAGCAGAACACCCCCGGGACAGGGAAGGAAGGGCACTGAAGCTTTCTTT.

The CDR3 spells CASSIAVGQSHYGYTF. The DNA of the CDR3 is TGTGCCAGTAGTATAGCGGTGGGACAGTCGCACTATGGCTACACCTTC. The chain links TRBV19 to TRBJ1-2; 7 nucleotides align to TRBD1. The germline CDR1 and CDR2 sequences are LNHDA and SQIVND (reference sequence). The CDR3 has 16 residues. After removal of 1 base from V and 3 bases from J, the junction contained 8 bases not matched to a gene.

This chain links TRBV19 with TRBJ2-7; tentatively, D is TRBD2 (5 bases). CDR3 length: 12 residues. V was trimmed by 9 bases and J by 6 bases, leaving 15 bases between them. The germline V gene encodes CDR1 LNHDA and CDR2 SQIVND (reference sequence). CDR3 bases: TGTGCCAGGACTACCCTAGCCTCCGAGCAGTACTTC. This sequence encodes CARTTLASEQYF. The full variable domain, rest sourced from reference TRBV19 and TRBJ2-7, is DGGITQSPKYLFRKEGQNVTLSCEQNLNHDAMYWYRQDPGQGLRLIYYSQIVNDFQKGDIAEGYSVSREKKESFPLTVTSAQKNPTAFYLCARTTLASEQYFGPGTRLTVT.

This clone has a handful of counts. CDR3 nucleotide sequence: TGTGCCAGCAGTTTAGGAGGAGATACGCAGTATTTT. Residues: CASSLGGDTQYF. V and J are TRBV27 and TRBJ2-3; D possibly corresponds to TRBD2 (5 bases). This CDR3 spans 12 amino acids. Germline CDR1 and CDR2: MNHEY and SMNVEV (reference sequence). V lost 2 bases and J 5 bases, leaving 5 bases between the germline ends.

The genes are TRBV6-1 and TRBJ1-5; TRBD1 aligns across 11 bases. V shed 2 bases, J shed 6 bases, and the junction held 6 bases outside the gene matches. This CDR3 spans 16 amino acids. Germline CDR1 reads MNHNS; CDR2 reads SASEGT. CDR3 sequence: CASSERGQGAFQPQHF. CDR3 nucleotide sequence: TGTGCCAGCAGTGAAAGAGGACAGGGGGCCTTTCAGCCCCAGCATTTT.

This chain connects TRBV5-4 to TRBJ1-3; D not certain. CDR1 is SGHNT, CDR2 YYREEE, per germline (reference sequence). Trimming stripped 4 bases from V and 0 bases from J, with 17 bases between. The CDR3 runs to 17 residues. The CDR3 sequence: CASSTRFGQASGNTIYF. The CDR3 DNA follows: TGTGCCAGCAGCACGAGGTTTGGTCAAGCCTCTGGAAACACCATATATTTT. The whole variable domain, remainder taken from reference TRBV5-4 and TRBJ1-3, is ETGVTQSPTHLIKTRGQQVTLRCSSQSGHNTVSWYQQALGQGPQFIFQYYREEENGRGNFPPRFSGLQFPNYSSELNVNALELDDSALYLCASSTRFGQASGNTIYFGEGSWLTVV.

The chain uses TRBV6-2 or TRBV6-3 and TRBJ2-1, with 8 nucleotides matching TRBD2. Trimming cost V 2 bases and J 2 bases; bases outside gene matches: 5. Germline V gene data show CDR1 as MNHEY and CDR2 as SVGEGT. The CDR3 contains 16 residues. CDR3 sequence reads: CASSYLGLDPYNEQFF. The CDR3 nucleotides read TGTGCCAGCAGTTACCTGGGACTAGATCCCTACAATGAGCAGTTCTTC.

The chain joins TRBV9 to TRBJ2-7; 8 bases align to TRBD1. V lost 0 bases, J lost 1 base, and 3 bases stayed unmatched. This CDR3 is built from 15 residues. Germline-derived CDR1 and CDR2 are SGDLS and YYNGEE. CDR3 loop: CASSVAGGPSYEQYF. The CDR3 region has the DNA TGTGCCAGCAGCGTAGCAGGGGGCCCTTCCTACGAGCAGTACTTC.

V usage is TRBV10-1 and J usage is TRBJ2-1, with D possibly matching TRBD2 (6 bases). Germline V lookup: CDR1 WNHNN, CDR2 SYGVQD (reference sequence). The CDR3 is 15 amino acids. The V gene lost 7 bases and the J gene lost 6 bases, with 19 bases spanning the gap. The CDR3 sequence: CASTGTPRNLNEQFF. Here the CDR3 DNA reads TGCGCCAGCACCGGGACTCCCAGGAATCTCAATGAGCAGTTCTTC.

The chain couples TRBV7-3 to TRBJ2-3, with D tentatively TRBD2 (5 bases). The CDR3 extends over 15 amino acids. Germline V gene lookup returns CDR1 SGHTA and CDR2 FQGTGA. Trimming took 1 base from V and 4 from J, leaving 12 bases between them. CDR3 bases: TGTGCCAGCAGCTTAAGAGGGCTAGCCGCAGATACGCAGTATTTT. Its translation is CASSLRGLAADTQYF.

The genes are TRBV28 and TRBJ2-6, with 7 bases aligning to TRBD2. The CDR3 has 18 amino acids. Germline CDR1 is MDHEN and CDR2 is SYDVKM. J lost 1 base, V lost 3 bases, and 9 bases had no gene match. Here the CDR3 reads CASSLWGGGGSGANVLTF. The CDR3 coding sequence is TGTGCCAGCAGTTTGTGGGGGGGAGGAGGGTCTGGGGCCAACGTCCTGACTTTC.

The chain joins TRBV7-2 to TRBJ2-7; 8 positions match TRBD2. Germline loops: CDR1 SGHTA, CDR2 FQGNSA. After removal of 6 bases from V and 6 bases from J, the junction contained 10 bases not matched to a gene. CDR3 size: 14 residues. As DNA, the CDR3 is TGTGCCAGCAGGGGGAGCGGGAGATCAGCCGAGCAGTACTTC. It is translated as CASRGSGRSAEQYF. Full variable domain (remainder filled in from reference TRBV7-2 and TRBJ2-7): GAGVSQSPSNKVTEKGKDVELRCDPISGHTALYWYRQSLGQGLEFLIYFQGNSAPDKSGLPSDRFSAERTGGSVSTLTIQRTQQEDSAVYLCASRGSGRSAEQYFGPGTRLTVT.

V gene TRBV28 combines with J gene TRBJ2-5, with a tentative D call TRBD1 (6 bases). The V and J ends lost 8 bases and 2 bases respectively, with 12 bases between them. This CDR3 spans 13 amino acids. The germline CDR1 and CDR2 sequences are MDHEN and SYDVKM. CDR3 sequence (DNA): TGTGCCAGCGGTAAAGGACAGCAAGAGACCCAGTACTTC. Translated: CASGKGQQETQYF.

The chain uses TRBV30 and TRBJ2-5; 12 bases fit TRBD2. The V gene end was trimmed by 5 bases and the J gene end by 4 bases; junction bases not matched to a gene: 5. This CDR3 contains 14 residues. The germline V gene has CDR1 GTSNPN and CDR2 SVGIG (reference sequence). The CDR3 spells CAWGQGLAGETQYF. Written as DNA, the CDR3 is TGTGCCTGGGGACAGGGACTAGCGGGAGAGACCCAGTACTTC.

The chain employs TRBV19 and TRBJ2-1; TRBD2 matches at 9 bases. Germline assignment: CDR1 LNHDA and CDR2 SQIVND (reference sequence). The V and J ends lost 3 bases and 7 bases, in that order; junction bases with no gene match: 10. This CDR3 is 16 amino acids long. DNA of the CDR3: TGTGCCAGTAGTATCCTTGGACTAGCGCAAAGTAATGAGCAGTTCTTC. Protein sequence: CASSILGLAQSNEQFF. Based on the CDR3 plus reference TRBV19 and TRBJ2-1, the full variable domain is DGGITQSPKYLFRKEGQNVTLSCEQNLNHDAMYWYRQDPGQGLRLIYYSQIVNDFQKGDIAEGYSVSREKKESFPLTVTSAQKNPTAFYLCASSILGLAQSNEQFFGPGTRLTVL.

This chain links TRBV30 with TRBJ1-4, with D hard to call. V lost 1 base and J lost 5, with 11 bases in between. Germline lookup yields CDR1 GTSNPN and CDR2 SVGIG (reference sequence). This CDR3 region has 14 residues. The CDR3 bases are TGTGCCTGGAGTGGCCCGGGGTTGAATGAAAAACTGTTTTTT. This gives the protein CAWSGPGLNEKLFF.

This sequence joins TRBV7-3 and TRBJ2-1, with 9 bases matching TRBD2. V was clipped by 4 bases and J by 8 bases; unmatched bases: 6. Germline V gene data show CDR1 as SGHTA and CDR2 as FQGTGA. The CDR3 has 14 residues. The CDR3 sequence is CASSSGLATDEQFF. The CDR3 DNA follows: TGTGCCAGCAGCTCGGGACTAGCTACCGATGAGCAGTTCTTC.

V and J are TRBV28 and TRBJ2-3; D is undetermined. The CDR3 totals 15 residues. The V gene lost 2 bases and the J gene lost 0 bases, with 9 bases spanning the gap. Germline values: CDR1 MDHEN, CDR2 SYDVKM. Here the CDR3 reads CASSLASPSTDTQYF. In nucleotides, the CDR3 is TGTGCCAGCAGTTTAGCGTCCCCTAGCACAGATACGCAGTATTTT.

The V gene is TRBV5-6, the J gene TRBJ2-2; 10 nucleotides line up with TRBD2. Germline assignment: CDR1 SGHDT and CDR2 YYEEEE. With 0 bases clipped from V and 2 bases from J, the junction kept 1 base outside the gene matches. This CDR3 is 16 amino acids long. CDR3 bases: TGTGCCAGCAGCTTGGAACTAGCGGGAAACACCGGGGAGCTGTTTTTT. Its translation: CASSLELAGNTGELFF. Full variable domain (outside the CDR3, taken from reference TRBV5-6 and TRBJ2-2): DAGVTQSPTHLIKTRGQQVTLRCSPKSGHDTVSWYQQALGQGPQFIFQYYEEEERQRGNFPDRFSGHQFPNYSSELNVNALLLGDSALYLCASSLELAGNTGELFFGEGSRLTVL.

This chain connects TRBV28 to TRBJ2-7, with D unclear. This CDR3 has 13 amino acids. CDR1 MDHEN and CDR2 SYDVKM come from the germline V gene. V gave up 6 bases and J gave up 2 bases, with 11 bases separating them. CDR3 loop: CASRPPGPYEQYF. The CDR3 region has the DNA TGTGCCAGCAGACCCCCTGGGCCCTACGAGCAGTACTTC.

The chain carries TRBV7-2 and TRBJ1-5; 9 nucleotides align to TRBD1. From germline, CDR1 is SGHTA and CDR2 FQGNSA. CDR3 length: 17 amino acids. J gave up 1 base and V 3 bases, and 7 bases lay outside the gene matches. CDR3 sequence reads: CASSLGTGTRSNQPQHF. For the CDR3, the DNA is TGTGCCAGCAGCTTGGGGACAGGGACGAGGAGCAATCAGCCCCAGCATTTT.

This chain uses TRBV6-2 or TRBV6-3 with TRBJ2-7; the match to TRBD2 covers 9 bases. This CDR3 has 15 amino acids. Looked up from germline, CDR1 is MNHEY and CDR2 is SVGEGT. Unmatched junction bases numbered 5, after V lost 4 bases and J lost 1 base. Here the CDR3 reads CASSFLTSGSYEQYF. The CDR3 coding sequence is TGTGCCAGCAGTTTCCTGACTAGCGGTTCCTACGAGCAGTACTTC.

About this clone: Other DNA sequences within the sample encode an identical CDR3. J is TRBJ2-7 and V is TRBV28, with D maybe TRBD1 (5 bases). The germline V gene encodes CDR1 MDHEN and CDR2 SYDVKM. V was pared by 5 bases and J by 1 base, with 15 bases between. This CDR3 comprises 15 residues. CDR3 in DNA: TGTGCCAGCAGTCCTCGTACATCAGGGTCCTACGAGCAGTACTTC. It specifies CASSPRTSGSYEQYF.

The chain employs TRBV2 and TRBJ1-6; TRBD1 might be the D (5 bases). The germline gives CDR1 SNHLY, CDR2 FYNNEI. This CDR3 spans 15 amino acids. V was pared by 2 bases and J by 5 bases, with 10 bases between. In DNA form, the CDR3 reads TGTGCCAGCAGTGAAAGTTTGGACAATAATTCACCCCTCCACTTT. It specifies CASSESLDNNSPLHF.

V is TRBV19 and J is TRBJ1-3; 7 bases agree with TRBD1. Germline CDR1 reads LNHDA; CDR2 reads SQIVND (reference sequence). After removal of 3 bases from V and 0 bases from J, the junction contained 14 bases not matched to a gene. The CDR3 consists of 19 residues. CDR3 protein: CASSIRDSGTAFSGNTIYF. The CDR3 bases are TGTGCCAGTAGTATTAGAGATTCCGGGACAGCATTCTCTGGAAACACCATATATTTT.